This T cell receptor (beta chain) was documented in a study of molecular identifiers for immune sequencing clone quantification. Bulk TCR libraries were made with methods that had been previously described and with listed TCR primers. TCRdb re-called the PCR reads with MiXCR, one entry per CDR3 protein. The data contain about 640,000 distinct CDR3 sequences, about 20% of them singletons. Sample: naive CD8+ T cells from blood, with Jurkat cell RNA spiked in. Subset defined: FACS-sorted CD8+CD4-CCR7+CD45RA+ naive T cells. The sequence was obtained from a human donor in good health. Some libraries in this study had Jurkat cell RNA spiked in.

The DNA for the CDR3 is TGTGCCAGCAGTTTACAGGGACCGAATTCACCCCTCCACTTT. Translation gives CASSLQGPNSPLHF. V is TRBV6-1 and J is TRBJ1-6, with D maybe TRBD1 (6 bases). Deletions cut 5 bases from V and 7 bases from J, with 12 bases between. Looked up from germline, CDR1 is MNHNS and CDR2 is SASEGT. The CDR3 has 14 amino acids.